Listed below are T cell receptor beta chains from one sample, sequenced in a study of control samples from healthy donors and cancer patients. The repertoire was sequenced with immunoSEQ multiplex PCR; TCRdb's copy has only in-frame clones and lacks some. Found here are roughly 120,000 clones, about 91% of them singletons; the top ten hold roughly 3.3%. The specimen was blood. These TCRs come from a man aged 35 to 55 in good health. Each CDR3 is given with its conserved first and last residue. The order of the fields is D gene, V gene, J gene, clone size, CDR3 DNA, CDR3 protein. D genes are given only for firm matches. Size values are once, few and many counts, or a class for expanded clones, and some rows have none.

d_gene: .; v_gene: TRBV14; j_gene: TRBJ2-7; abundance: .; CDR3nt: TGTGCCAGCAGCCAGGAGACGATCGGTTACGAGCAGTACTTC; CDR3aa: CASSQETIGYEQYF
d_gene: .; v_gene: TRBV9; j_gene: TRBJ2-5; abundance: .; CDR3nt: TGTGCCAGCCAGAGGACAAGCCAAGAGACCCAGTACTTC; CDR3aa: CASQRTSQETQYF
d_gene: .; v_gene: TRBV30; j_gene: TRBJ1-3; abundance: .; CDR3nt: TGTGCCTGGCGAACCAGGGTTAAGCCTGGAAACACCATATATTTT; CDR3aa: CAWRTRVKPGNTIYF
d_gene: .; v_gene: TRBV7-9; j_gene: TRBJ2-7; abundance: .; CDR3nt: TGTGCCAGCAGCTTCAGCTCCTACGAGCAGTACTTC; CDR3aa: CASSFSSYEQYF
d_gene: .; v_gene: TRBV4-3; j_gene: TRBJ1-5; abundance: .; CDR3nt: TGCGCCAGCAGCCAAGTGGGGGTAAATCAGCCCCAGCATTTT; CDR3aa: CASSQVGVNQPQHF
d_gene: TRBD1; v_gene: TRBV3-1/TRBV3-2; j_gene: TRBJ2-1; abundance: .; CDR3nt: TGTGCCAGCAGCCAATCGGGACAGGGTCACAATGAGCAGTTCTTC; CDR3aa: CASSQSGQGHNEQFF
d_gene: TRBD1; v_gene: TRBV5-1; j_gene: TRBJ1-5; abundance: .; CDR3nt: TGCGCCAGCAGCTTGACAGGGGATGGCAATCAGCCCCAGCATTTT; CDR3aa: CASSLTGDGNQPQHF
d_gene: .; v_gene: TRBV2; j_gene: TRBJ1-5; abundance: .; CDR3nt: TGTGCCAGCAGTGAAGCGGCGAGGGGCGATCAGCCCCAGCATTTT; CDR3aa: CASSEAARGDQPQHF
d_gene: TRBD1; v_gene: TRBV13; j_gene: TRBJ1-2; abundance: .; CDR3nt: TGTGCCAGCAGCCCCGGACAGGGGGGTGGCTATGGCTACACCTTC; CDR3aa: CASSPGQGGGYGYTF
d_gene: .; v_gene: TRBV11-2; j_gene: TRBJ2-5; abundance: .; CDR3nt: TGTGCCAGCAGCTTGAACAGGCGCCAAGAGACCCAGTACTTC; CDR3aa: CASSLNRRQETQYF
d_gene: .; v_gene: TRBV7-7; j_gene: TRBJ1-1; abundance: .; CDR3nt: TGTGCCAGCAGCCTTACCGGGGACACTGAAGCTTTCTTT; CDR3aa: CASSLTGDTEAFF
d_gene: .; v_gene: TRBV12-3/TRBV12-4; j_gene: TRBJ1-1; abundance: once; CDR3nt: TGTGCCAGTATTGAGACAGTAAACACTGAAGCTTTCTTT; CDR3aa: CASIETVNTEAFF
d_gene: TRBD1; v_gene: TRBV7-3; j_gene: TRBJ1-5; abundance: .; CDR3nt: TGTGCCAGCAGCCCGATAATAACCGGGACAGGGCTGGATCAGCCCCAGCATTTT; CDR3aa: CASSPIITGTGLDQPQHF
d_gene: .; v_gene: TRBV5-1; j_gene: TRBJ1-4; abundance: once; CDR3nt: TGCGCCAGCAGCTCCGACAGCCATAATGAAAAACTGTTTTTT; CDR3aa: CASSSDSHNEKLFF
d_gene: .; v_gene: TRBV7-9; j_gene: TRBJ1-1; abundance: .; CDR3nt: TGTGCCAGCAGCTTACAGGGTTCGAACACTGAAGCTTTCTTT; CDR3aa: CASSLQGSNTEAFF
d_gene: .; v_gene: TRBV4-2; j_gene: TRBJ2-7; abundance: .; CDR3nt: TGTGCCAGCAGCCCGACTGACAAGCCGAGTTCCTACGAGCAGTACTTC; CDR3aa: CASSPTDKPSSYEQYF
d_gene: .; v_gene: TRBV5-1; j_gene: TRBJ1-6; abundance: .; CDR3nt: TGCGCCAGCAGCCTGTTACAGGGACTGGATTCACCCCTCCACTTT; CDR3aa: CASSLLQGLDSPLHF
d_gene: TRBD1; v_gene: TRBV5-1; j_gene: TRBJ2-1; abundance: once; CDR3nt: TGCGCCAGCAGCTCGGGACAGTCCTACAATGAGCAGTTCTTC; CDR3aa: CASSSGQSYNEQFF
d_gene: .; v_gene: TRBV28; j_gene: TRBJ1-2; abundance: .; CDR3nt: TGTGCCAGCAGCCATGCAGGGGCGGGAGGCTACACCTTC; CDR3aa: CASSHAGAGGYTF
d_gene: .; v_gene: TRBV12-3/TRBV12-4; j_gene: TRBJ2-2; abundance: .; CDR3nt: TGTGCCAGCAGTTTGGGCATGGCCGGGGAGCTGTTTTTT; CDR3aa: CASSLGMAGELFF
d_gene: .; v_gene: TRBV13; j_gene: TRBJ1-1; abundance: .; CDR3nt: TGTGCCAGCACTGTGGGAGGGAGGACTGAAGCTTTCTTT; CDR3aa: CASTVGGRTEAFF
d_gene: TRBD1; v_gene: TRBV10-2; j_gene: TRBJ1-2; abundance: few; CDR3nt: TGCGCCAGTAAGGGACAGGGGGGCTATGGCTACACCTTC; CDR3aa: CASKGQGGYGYTF
d_gene: .; v_gene: TRBV5-1; j_gene: TRBJ1-6; abundance: .; CDR3nt: TGCGCCAGCAGCTTGCGGGGCTTGTCTGTGGATTCACCCCTCCACTTT; CDR3aa: CASSLRGLSVDSPLHF
d_gene: .; v_gene: TRBV2; j_gene: TRBJ1-4; abundance: .; CDR3nt: TGTGCCAGCAGTGGGGGGGTCCGGGCAACTAATGAAAAACTGTTTTTT; CDR3aa: CASSGGVRATNEKLFF
d_gene: TRBD1; v_gene: TRBV3-1/TRBV3-2; j_gene: TRBJ1-6; abundance: .; CDR3nt: TGTGCCAGCAGCCAGATTACAGGGGGCGGTTCACCCCTCCACTTT; CDR3aa: CASSQITGGGSPLHF
d_gene: .; v_gene: TRBV3-1/TRBV3-2; j_gene: TRBJ1-4; abundance: few; CDR3nt: TGTGCCAGCAGCCACCGTAAACTGTTTTTT; CDR3aa: CASSHRKLFF
d_gene: .; v_gene: TRBV20-1; j_gene: TRBJ1-5; abundance: .; CDR3nt: TGCAGTGCTGGACAGCCCCAGCATTTT; CDR3aa: CSAGQPQHF
d_gene: .; v_gene: TRBV12-1; j_gene: TRBJ2-1; abundance: .; CDR3nt: TGTGCCAGCAGCTCCTGGGGGGGGAGGTACAATGAGCAGTTCTTC; CDR3aa: CASSSWGGRYNEQFF
d_gene: .; v_gene: TRBV4-3; j_gene: TRBJ2-7; abundance: .; CDR3nt: TGCGCCAGCAGCCATGACCTCTCAGGGAGGATCTACGAGCAGTACTTC; CDR3aa: CASSHDLSGRIYEQYF
d_gene: TRBD1; v_gene: TRBV3-1/TRBV3-2; j_gene: TRBJ1-4; abundance: .; CDR3nt: TGTGCCAGCAGCCCCCGGGACAGGGCAGGAGAAAAACTGTTTTTT; CDR3aa: CASSPRDRAGEKLFF
d_gene: TRBD1; v_gene: TRBV19; j_gene: TRBJ1-3; abundance: once; CDR3nt: TGTGCCAGTAGTGAAAAAGTTTGGGACAGCGGAAACACCATATATTTT; CDR3aa: CASSEKVWDSGNTIYF
d_gene: .; v_gene: TRBV24-1; j_gene: TRBJ2-5; abundance: .; CDR3nt: TGTGCCACCAGTGATTCCACTACGATTGGGACCCAGTACTTC; CDR3aa: CATSDSTTIGTQYF
d_gene: .; v_gene: TRBV5-1; j_gene: TRBJ2-3; abundance: .; CDR3nt: TGCGCCAGCAGCGGGGACACAGATACGCAGTATTTT; CDR3aa: CASSGDTDTQYF
d_gene: TRBD1; v_gene: TRBV30; j_gene: TRBJ1-1; abundance: .; CDR3nt: TGTGCCTGGGAGGACAGGGTATTTACTGAAGCTTTCTTT; CDR3aa: CAWEDRVFTEAFF
d_gene: TRBD1; v_gene: TRBV3-1/TRBV3-2; j_gene: TRBJ2-4; abundance: .; CDR3nt: TGTGCCAGCAGCCTTACTTGGACAGGGAAAAACATTCAGTACTTC; CDR3aa: CASSLTWTGKNIQYF
d_gene: TRBD1; v_gene: TRBV29-1; j_gene: TRBJ1-1; abundance: .; CDR3nt: TGCAGCGTAAGGGACAGGGGCGAACTAGAAGCTTTCTTT; CDR3aa: CSVRDRGELEAFF
d_gene: .; v_gene: TRBV7-2; j_gene: TRBJ1-2; abundance: .; CDR3nt: TGTGCCAGCAGCTCTCGCCCGGGGATTAACTATGGCTACACCTTC; CDR3aa: CASSSRPGINYGYTF
d_gene: .; v_gene: TRBV7-3; j_gene: TRBJ2-3; abundance: .; CDR3nt: TGTGCCAGCAGCTTAGGGGGGCTCACAGATACGCAGTATTTT; CDR3aa: CASSLGGLTDTQYF
d_gene: TRBD1; v_gene: TRBV11-3; j_gene: TRBJ2-5; abundance: .; CDR3nt: TGTGCCAGCAGCCCAAGGACAGGGGGGGAGTTTCAAGAGACCCAGTACTTC; CDR3aa: CASSPRTGGEFQETQYF
d_gene: TRBD1; v_gene: TRBV9; j_gene: TRBJ1-1; abundance: .; CDR3nt: TGTGCCAGCAGCGGACCGGGACAGGGCGGGGGGAACACTGAAGCTTTCTTT; CDR3aa: CASSGPGQGGGNTEAFF
d_gene: .; v_gene: TRBV6-1; j_gene: TRBJ2-7; abundance: .; CDR3nt: TGTGCCAGCAGTGACAGGGACGACGAGCAGTACTTC; CDR3aa: CASSDRDDEQYF
d_gene: TRBD2; v_gene: TRBV10-3; j_gene: TRBJ2-4; abundance: .; CDR3nt: TGTGCCATCAGTGAGTCGATGACTAGCGGGGGGGCCATAGCCAAAAACATTCAGTACTTC; CDR3aa: CAISESMTSGGAIAKNIQYF
d_gene: .; v_gene: TRBV13; j_gene: TRBJ2-3; abundance: .; CDR3nt: TGTGCCAGCAGCCCTAACAGGGTTGATACGCAGTATTTT; CDR3aa: CASSPNRVDTQYF
d_gene: .; v_gene: TRBV11-3; j_gene: TRBJ2-1; abundance: once; CDR3nt: TGTGCCAGCAGCTTAGAGCGTGAACAGTACTACAATGAGCAGTTCTTC; CDR3aa: CASSLEREQYYNEQFF
d_gene: TRBD2; v_gene: TRBV2; j_gene: TRBJ2-2; abundance: few; CDR3nt: TGTGCCAGCAGTTCACGTCTAGCGGACGGGGAGCTGTTTTTT; CDR3aa: CASSSRLADGELFF
d_gene: TRBD1; v_gene: TRBV19; j_gene: TRBJ1-5; abundance: .; CDR3nt: TGTGCCAGCGGAGGGGGCTGGGGCAATCAGCCCCAGCATTTT; CDR3aa: CASGGGWGNQPQHF
d_gene: .; v_gene: TRBV4-3; j_gene: TRBJ2-6; abundance: .; CDR3nt: TGCGCCAGCAGCCAAGCCCACGCCACTGGGGCCAACGTCCTGACTTTC; CDR3aa: CASSQAHATGANVLTF
d_gene: TRBD2; v_gene: TRBV19; j_gene: TRBJ2-7; abundance: .; CDR3nt: TGTGCCAGTAGTATAGGACTAGCGGGAAACTACGAGCAGTACTTC; CDR3aa: CASSIGLAGNYEQYF
d_gene: TRBD1; v_gene: TRBV12-3/TRBV12-4; j_gene: TRBJ1-1; abundance: .; CDR3nt: TGTGCCAGCAGCCGGGACAGTGGGCTCCAAGCTTTCTTT; CDR3aa: CASSRDSGLQAFF
d_gene: .; v_gene: TRBV27; j_gene: TRBJ1-4; abundance: .; CDR3nt: TGTGCCAGCAAACCAGGGGTGGGGAATGAAAAACTGTTTTTT; CDR3aa: CASKPGVGNEKLFF
d_gene: .; v_gene: TRBV5-1; j_gene: TRBJ1-2; abundance: .; CDR3nt: TGCGCCAGCAGCCCTCACACCTCTAACTATGGCTACACCTTC; CDR3aa: CASSPHTSNYGYTF
d_gene: .; v_gene: TRBV15; j_gene: TRBJ1-6; abundance: .; CDR3nt: TGTGCCACCAGCAGAGATTTGGGTGGGGCGGTGCCCCTCCACTTT; CDR3aa: CATSRDLGGAVPLHF
d_gene: .; v_gene: TRBV18; j_gene: TRBJ1-1; abundance: .; CDR3nt: TGTGCCAGCTCACCAGGGGCTTCGAGCACTGAAGCTTTCTTT; CDR3aa: CASSPGASSTEAFF
d_gene: .; v_gene: TRBV9; j_gene: TRBJ1-3; abundance: .; CDR3nt: TGTGCCAGCAGCCAAGAGCGCCCTGGAAACACCATATATTTT; CDR3aa: CASSQERPGNTIYF
d_gene: TRBD1; v_gene: TRBV6-2/TRBV6-3; j_gene: TRBJ1-2; abundance: .; CDR3nt: TGTGCCAGCAGTTGGGGACAGAGAAACTATGGCTACACCTTC; CDR3aa: CASSWGQRNYGYTF